This T cell receptor (beta chain) came from a study of blood T cell repertoires in COVID-19. Per the original methods: The assay estimated nucleated cells by amplifying reference gene primers. The method was immunoSEQ multiplex PCR; TCRdb's version includes in-frame clones alone and lacks a portion of them. For V, J and clone size, that table is used; D and trimming come from the DNA. Counted here are around 620,000 clones, about nine tenths occurring once; the ten biggest clones make up about 0.26%. The sequenced material came from peripheral blood. This receptor was identified in a woman between 18 and 29 years old with acute or convalescent COVID-19.

CDR3 sequence (DNA): TGTGCCAGCAGCCTCCGTGTTAGCGGGCGGCCCAGGGAGCAGTACTTC. It is translated as CASSLRVSGRPREQYF. The V gene is TRBV14, the J gene TRBJ2-7, with 7 bases lining up with TRBD2. The CDR3 is 16 residues long. The germline CDR1 and CDR2 sequences are SGHDN and FVKESK. The V gene end was trimmed by 4 bases and the J gene end by 7 bases; junction bases not matched to a gene: 16.